These 12 T cell receptor beta chains were all obtained from the same sample, sequenced in a study of molecular identifiers for immune sequencing clone quantification. TCRdb recomputed calls from the PCR reads with MiXCR, one row per CDR3 protein. This table has tens of thousands of distinct CDR3 sequences, 17% appearing once. The sequenced sample was naive CD8+ T cells from blood, with Jurkat cell RNA spiked in. Specified subset: FACS-sorted CD8+CD4-CCR7+CD45RA+ naive T cells. Receptors were obtained from a human donor in good health. Some libraries in this study had Jurkat cell RNA spiked in.

The chain has TRBV15 and TRBJ2-7, with D uncertain. The assigned J gene may be wrong: the sequence end matches TRBJ2-1 better. Germline assignment: CDR1 LNHNV and CDR2 YYDKDF (reference sequence). The CDR3 runs to 14 residues. The CDR3 DNA reads as TGTGCCACCAGCAAAGATCCGAGTACCTACGAGCAGTTCTTC. Translated, it gives CATSKDPSTYEQFF.

This chain's CDR3 is CASSIDRVNQPQHF. CDR3 DNA: TGTGCCAGTAGTATAGATAGGGTGAATCAGCCCCAGCATTTT. The chain recombines TRBV19 with TRBJ1-5; D gene unclear. In germline, CDR1 is LNHDA, CDR2 SQIVND (reference sequence). Trimming removed 0 bases at V and 4 bases at J, with 7 bases between. The CDR3 extends over 14 amino acids.

In the case of this clonotype: This may be a read error: a much more frequent sequence differs by one nucleotide. This CDR3 is missing its conserved last phenylalanine or tryptophan, likely due to a read error. This sequence joins TRBV5-1 and TRBJ2-7; possible D gene TRBD2, 6 bases. Deletions cut 0 bases from V and 2 bases from J, with 9 bases between. In germline, CDR1 is SGHRS, CDR2 YFSETQ. The CDR3 has 14 residues. The CDR3 nucleotides read TGCGCCAGCAGCTTGGCCGGGAGTACCTACGAGCAGTACATC. Protein product: CASSLAGSTYEQYI.

This clonotype was found many times. The chain carries TRBV27 and TRBJ2-7; D may be TRBD1 (5 bases). The CDR3 loop spans 13 amino acids. CDR1 is MNHEY and CDR2 is SMNVEV in the germline V gene (reference sequence). Trimming took off 3 bases at V and 3 bases at J, with 9 bases between the two ends. CDR3 coding DNA: TGTGCCAGCAGTTTGGGGCAGAGCTACGAGCAGTACTTC. Protein product: CASSLGQSYEQYF.

At least ten counts were recorded for this clonotype. This sequence joins TRBV19 and TRBJ2-2; D is uncertain. V lost 7 bases, J lost 4 bases, and 7 bases lay in between. CDR3 size: 12 residues. CDR1 is LNHDA and CDR2 is SQIVND in the germline V gene (reference sequence). CDR3 residues: CASNKLTGELFF. CDR3 bases: TGTGCCAGTAATAAGCTCACCGGGGAGCTGTTTTTT.

The sample holds many counts of this clonotype. The genes are TRBV12-3 or TRBV12-4 and TRBJ2-2; the D gene is possibly TRBD1 (5 bases). CDR3 length: 16 amino acids. V lost 6 bases and J lost 3, with 17 bases in between. The CDR3: CASSPPLRVDTGELFF. The CDR3 nucleotides are TGTGCCAGCAGCCCCCCTCTCAGGGTGGACACCGGGGAGCTGTTTTTT.

About this clonotype itself: A much more abundant neighbour one base away suggests this may be a read error. The V call is TRBV29-1, the J call TRBJ2-3; TRBD2 is a possible D gene (7 bases). This CDR3 has 14 residues. Germline V CDR1 and CDR2: SQVTM, ANQGSEA. V lost 1 base, J lost 11 bases, and 19 bases lay in between. CDR3 nucleotides: TGCAGCGTTGAAGTTGTGGGGGGGGGCGCCGAGCAGTATTTT. Residues: CSVEVVGGGAEQYF.

The chain uses TRBV4-3 and TRBJ2-7; 9 bases fit TRBD2. The CDR3 is 16 amino acids. Per the germline V gene, CDR1 is LGHNA and CDR2 is YSLEER. The V gene end was trimmed by 3 bases and the J gene end by 2 bases; junction bases not matched to a gene: 8. The DNA of the CDR3 is TGCGCCAGCAGCCAGGCCTATAGCGGGGGCACCTACGAGCAGTACTTC. Protein: CASSQAYSGGTYEQYF.

In this sample, this clonotype turned up many times. The V and J genes are TRBV12-3 or TRBV12-4 and TRBJ2-4, with a weak D call TRBD1 (6 bases). CDR3 length: 17 residues. V was shortened by 2 bases and J by 3 bases, with 17 bases between the two germline ends. Here the CDR3 DNA reads TGTGCCAGCAGTTTATATGGGGGCGGTGTCGGCAAAAACATTCAGTACTTC. This codes for CASSLYGGGVGKNIQYF.

The table lists this clonotype with many counts. The genes are TRBV14 and TRBJ2-5, with a possible D match to TRBD2 (6 bases). The CDR3 has 16 amino acids. CDR1 is SGHDN and CDR2 is FVKESK in the germline V gene. V was clipped by 2 bases and J by 1 base, with 14 bases between them. The CDR3 sequence is CASSQRGTYPQETQYF. The CDR3 DNA reads TGTGCCAGCAGCCAAAGAGGGACTTACCCCCAAGAGACCCAGTACTTC.

The table lists this clonotype with many counts. The rearrangement links TRBV12-3 or TRBV12-4 to TRBJ2-7, with D perhaps matching TRBD1 or TRBD2 (5 bases each). This CDR3 spans 14 amino acids. Trimming left V 6 bases short and J 3 bases short, with 15 bases between. CDR3 residues: CASSWRQGVYEQYF. The DNA of the CDR3 is TGTGCCAGCAGCTGGCGGCAGGGAGTCTACGAGCAGTACTTC.

Many counts were recorded for this clonotype. The J gene is TRBJ2-1, the V gene TRBV28; 8 bases line up with TRBD2. CDR1 is MDHEN, CDR2 SYDVKM, per germline. The CDR3 totals 13 residues. With 9 bases clipped from V and 9 bases from J, the junction kept 10 bases outside the gene matches. Here the CDR3 reads CASLAGLPGEQFF. CDR3 nucleotide sequence: TGTGCCAGTCTAGCGGGTCTACCGGGTGAGCAGTTCTTC.